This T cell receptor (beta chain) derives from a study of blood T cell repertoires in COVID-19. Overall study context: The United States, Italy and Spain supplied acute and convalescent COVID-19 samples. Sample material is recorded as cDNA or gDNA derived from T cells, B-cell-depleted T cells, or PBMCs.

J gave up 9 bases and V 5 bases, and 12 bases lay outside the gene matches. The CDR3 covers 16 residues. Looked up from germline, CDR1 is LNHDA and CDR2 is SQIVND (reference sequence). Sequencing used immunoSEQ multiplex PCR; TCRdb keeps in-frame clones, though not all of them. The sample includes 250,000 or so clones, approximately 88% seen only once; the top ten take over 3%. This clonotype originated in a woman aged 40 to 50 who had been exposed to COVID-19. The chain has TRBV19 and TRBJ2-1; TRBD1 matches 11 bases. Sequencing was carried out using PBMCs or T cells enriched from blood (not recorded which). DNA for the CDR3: TGTGCCAGTAGTGCTCAAACAGGGACAGGGGGGGGTGAGCAGTTCTTC. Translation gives CASSAQTGTGGGEQFF.